The 25 T cell receptor beta chains presented below share a single source sample, sequenced in a study of blood T cell repertoires in COVID-19. Using immunoSEQ multiplex PCR, the repertoire was profiled, and TCRdb retains in-frame clones only, with some absent. Seen here are about 68,000 clones, 75% to 95% observed once, and the top ten hold 7.3%. The sequencing input was peripheral blood. These receptors came from a middle-aged man with COVID-19, enrolled during active disease.

The chain links TRBV5-4 to TRBJ1-2, with 7 positions matching TRBD1. Germline V gene data show CDR1 as SGHNT and CDR2 as YYREEE (reference sequence). V was clipped by 3 bases and J by 0 bases; unmatched bases: 5. This CDR3 spans 15 amino acids. This chain's CDR3 is CASSSGQRPNYGYTF. The CDR3 DNA is TGTGCCAGCAGCTCGGGACAGAGACCTAACTATGGCTACACCTTC.

This clone is a singleton in its sample. This chain joins TRBV19 and TRBJ1-2; 8 bases are a match to TRBD1. The CDR3 totals 14 residues. Losses at the gene ends were 6 bases for V and 7 bases for J; bases not matched to a gene: 10. The germline V gene encodes CDR1 LNHDA and CDR2 SQIVND (reference sequence). The CDR3 DNA reads as TGTGCCAGTAGCAAAGAAGGGACAGGCTCTGGCTACACCTTC. Translation: CASSKEGTGSGYTF.

This clone was seen only once. The J gene is TRBJ2-3, the V gene TRBV19; D is perhaps TRBD1 (6 bases). This CDR3 region has 14 residues. Trimming took off 4 bases at V and 3 bases at J, with 11 bases between the two ends. Per the germline V gene, CDR1 is LNHDA and CDR2 is SQIVND (reference sequence). CDR3 loop: CASSTRQETDTQYF. The CDR3 DNA reads TGTGCCAGTAGTACCCGACAGGAAACAGATACGCAGTATTTT.

This clone has just one count. The V call is TRBV7-8, the J call TRBJ2-7; tentatively, D is TRBD1 (5 bases). The germline V gene has CDR1 SGHVS and CDR2 FQNEAQ. The CDR3 runs 18 residues. Between the trimmed V and J ends, which lost 5 bases and 3 bases, there was a span of 26 bases. CDR3 nucleotides: TGTGCCAGCAGCGAGCAATTTCCCGCAGGGCGAACGAGCTACGAGCAGTACTTC. It codes for CASSEQFPAGRTSYEQYF.

The table lists this clone with a count of one. The chain combines TRBV27 with TRBJ2-3; D is possibly TRBD2 (7 bases). CDR3 length equals 14 residues. V was trimmed by 7 bases and J by 2 bases, leaving 13 bases between them. Per germline, CDR1 MNHEY and CDR2 SMNVEV (reference sequence). CDR3: CASNGGGVTDTQYF. Here the CDR3 DNA reads TGTGCCAGCAACGGAGGGGGGGTCACAGATACGCAGTATTTT.

CDR3 residues: CASSPARGFVPQHF. CDR3 sequence (DNA): TGTGCCAGCAGCCCTGCCAGGGGATTCGTGCCCCAGCATTTT. The chain is built from TRBV11-1 and TRBJ1-5; D possibly corresponds to TRBD1 (6 bases). Germline CDR1 reads SGHAT; CDR2 reads FQDESV (reference sequence). The CDR3 is 14 residues long. The ends were cut back, 5 bases at V and 9 bases at J, with 17 bases in the middle.

V usage is TRBV6-5 and J usage is TRBJ1-2; possible D gene TRBD1, 6 bases. CDR1 and CDR2 (germline): MNHEY, SVGAGI. CDR3 length: 16 amino acids. Trimming stripped 0 bases from V and 0 bases from J, with 11 bases between. CDR3 in amino acids: CASSYSTGRSNYGYTF. DNA for the CDR3: TGTGCCAGCAGTTACTCGACAGGACGTTCTAACTATGGCTACACCTTC.

This chain connects TRBV28 to TRBJ2-2, with TRBD1 identical over 12 bases. The J segment lost 4 bases and the V segment lost 6 bases, leaving 9 bases of the junction unmatched. This CDR3 is built from 17 residues. Germline V gene data show CDR1 as MDHEN and CDR2 as SYDVKM. CDR3 loop: CASSLGTGGVGTGELFF. The CDR3 bases are TGTGCCAGCAGCCTCGGGACAGGGGGCGTCGGCACCGGGGAGCTGTTTTTT. The complete variable domain, with remaining parts taken from reference TRBV28 and TRBJ2-2, reads DVKVTQSSRYLVKRTGEKVFLECVQDMDHENMFWYRQDPGLGLRLIYFSYDVKMKEKGDIPEGYSVSREKKERFSLILESASTNQTSMYLCASSLGTGGVGTGELFFGEGSRLTVL.

V is TRBV28 and J is TRBJ1-5; TRBD1 matches at 9 bases. The CDR3 is made up of 16 amino acids. Germline V lookup: CDR1 MDHEN, CDR2 SYDVKM. V shed 5 bases and J 4 bases; nucleotides not matched to a gene: 9. Here the CDR3 reads CASSPADRGRNQPQHF. In DNA, the CDR3 is TGTGCCAGCAGTCCAGCGGACAGGGGAAGAAATCAGCCCCAGCATTTT.

This chain joins TRBV5-1 and TRBJ2-2, with TRBD1 matching 10 bases. The germline gives CDR1 SGHRS, CDR2 YFSETQ. The CDR3 sequence is 17 residues long. V trimming: 4 bases; J trimming: 3 bases; junction bases outside the gene matches: 9. Written as DNA, the CDR3 is TGCGCCAGCAGCCCCCAACCGGACAGGGGGTACACCGGGGAGCTGTTTTTT. Its translation: CASSPQPDRGYTGELFF.

The chain combines TRBV9 with TRBJ2-5, with D tentatively TRBD2 (6 bases). The V end was cut by 3 bases, the J end by 4 bases, with 13 bases between. Per the germline V gene, CDR1 is SGDLS and CDR2 is YYNGEE. The CDR3 is made up of 14 amino acids. In DNA form, the CDR3 reads TGTGCCAGCAGCGGGGACTTCGCCGGAGAGACCCAGTACTTC. It specifies CASSGDFAGETQYF. Filled out from reference TRBV9 and TRBJ2-5, the complete variable domain reads DSGVTQTPKHLITATGQRVTLRCSPRSGDLSVYWYQQSLDQGLQFLIQYYNGEERAKGNILERFSAQQFPDLHSELNLSSLELGDSALYFCASSGDFAGETQYFGPGTRLLVL.

The chain uses TRBV28 and TRBJ2-1; 9 nucleotides line up with TRBD2. CDR3 length equals 13 residues. V trimming: 6 bases; J trimming: 15 bases; junction bases outside the gene matches: 12. Germline V gives CDR1 MDHEN, CDR2 SYDVKM. The CDR3 is CASRFLAGTTTFF. CDR3 bases: TGTGCCAGCAGATTCCTAGCGGGGACCACCACGTTCTTC.

CDR3 coding DNA: TGTGCTAGTGGTTTGGTCCAAATCATACAGGGGGTTAGTGGCTACACCTTC. Its translation is CASGLVQIIQGVSGYTF. The chain combines TRBV12-5 with TRBJ1-2; 8 bases match TRBD1. This CDR3 is built from 17 residues. Germline V lookup: CDR1 LGHNT, CDR2 FRNRAP. The V gene end was trimmed by 0 bases and the J gene end by 7 bases; junction bases not matched to a gene: 13.

The chain carries TRBV5-1 and TRBJ1-2; D is possibly TRBD1 (6 bases). CDR1 and CDR2 (germline): SGHRS, YFSETQ. Trimming removed 3 bases from V and 1 base from J, with 13 bases in between. CDR3 length: 15 residues. The CDR3 region has the DNA TGCGCCAGCAGCTCCCAGGGGACCGGTAACTATGGCTACACCTTC. Translating gives CASSSQGTGNYGYTF. The variable domain in full, with the rest retrieved from reference TRBV5-1 and TRBJ1-2, is KAGVTQTPRYLIKTRGQQVTLSCSPISGHRSVSWYQQTPGQGLQFLFEYFSETQRNKGNFPGRFSGRQFSNSRSEMNVSTLELGDSALYLCASSSQGTGNYGYTFGSGTRLTVV.

The V gene is TRBV18, the J gene TRBJ1-5; D perhaps matches TRBD1 (6 bases). In germline, CDR1 is KGHSH, CDR2 LQKENI. The CDR3 loop spans 15 amino acids. V lost 2 bases, J lost 3 bases, and 11 bases lay in between. CDR3 residues: CASSPSDRDNQPQHF. CDR3 DNA sequence: TGTGCCAGCTCACCATCGGACAGAGACAATCAGCCCCAGCATTTT. Full variable domain (rest looked up from reference TRBV18 and TRBJ1-5): NAGVMQNPRHLVRRRGQEARLRCSPMKGHSHVYWYRQLPEEGLKFMVYLQKENIIDESGMPKERFSAEFPKEGPSILRIQQVVRGDSAAYFCASSPSDRDNQPQHFGDGTRLSIL.

The J gene is TRBJ2-3, the V gene TRBV7-6, with 12 bases aligning to TRBD2. The germline gives CDR1 SGHVS, CDR2 FNYEAQ. J was trimmed by 4 bases and V by 5 bases; bases with no gene match: 4. CDR3 length: 15 residues. CDR3 protein: CASSASGGASDTQYF. CDR3 bases: TGTGCCAGCAGCGCTAGCGGGGGGGCTTCAGATACGCAGTATTTT.

The chain combines TRBV6-5 with TRBJ1-1; 7 nucleotides match TRBD1. In germline, CDR1 is MNHEY, CDR2 SVGAGI. The CDR3 is made up of 14 amino acids. V shed 6 bases, J shed 2 bases, and the junction held 6 bases outside the gene matches. Written as DNA, the CDR3 is TGTGCCAGCAGCGGCCCAGGGGGAAACACTGAAGCTTTCTTT. This gives the protein CASSGPGGNTEAFF.

The CDR3 sequence is CASSEQGANTGELFF. The CDR3 DNA follows: TGTGCCAGCAGCGAACAGGGGGCAAACACCGGGGAGCTGTTTTTT. V usage is TRBV2 and J usage is TRBJ2-2; 9 bases fit TRBD1. The trim removed 6 bases at V and 2 bases at J, leaving 4 bases unmatched. The germline CDR1 and CDR2 sequences are SNHLY and FYNNEI. CDR3 size: 15 residues.

The genes are TRBV23-1 and TRBJ2-2; 9 nucleotides agree with TRBD1. TRBV23-1 has ORF status, its function being uncertain. The CDR3 has 16 residues. V shed 0 bases, J shed 6 bases, and the junction held 5 bases outside the gene matches. CDR3 bases: TGCGCCAGCAGTCAATCAAGGACAGGGGTTCCCGGGGAGCTGTTTTTT. Encoded protein: CASSQSRTGVPGELFF.

This sequence joins TRBV9 and TRBJ2-5; TRBD1 matches at 7 bases. With 4 bases clipped from V and 1 base from J, the junction kept 10 bases outside the gene matches. Germline values: CDR1 SGDLS, CDR2 YYNGEE. CDR3 length: 16 residues. The CDR3 nucleotides read TGTGCCAGCAGCCTGAGAGGGGGACAGTCCCAAGAGACCCAGTACTTC. Amino acids: CASSLRGGQSQETQYF.

J is TRBJ2-5 and V is TRBV10-1, with TRBD2 identical over 9 bases. CDR1 WNHNN and CDR2 SYGVQD come from the germline V gene (reference sequence). The length of the CDR3 is 16 residues. V lost 3 bases to trimming and J lost 3 bases; unmatched junction nucleotides: 8. DNA for the CDR3: TGCGCCAGCAGTGAAGGCGCGGCTAGCGGGGAAGAGACCCAGTACTTC. Translation: CASSEGAASGEETQYF.

This CDR3 reads CASSPADRALYGYTF. The DNA of the CDR3 is TGTGCCAGCAGCCCGGCGGACAGGGCCCTCTATGGCTACACCTTC. This chain joins TRBV5-6 and TRBJ1-2, with 8 bases matching TRBD1. The CDR3 extends over 15 amino acids. The germline gives CDR1 SGHDT, CDR2 YYEEEE. V was pared by 4 bases and J by 4 bases, with 9 bases of the junction left unmatched.

This clone was seen once. The genes are TRBV7-9 and TRBJ1-2; D might be TRBD1 (5 bases). V shed 2 bases and J shed 3 bases, with 10 bases lying between them. Germline V lookup: CDR1 SEHNR, CDR2 FQNEAQ (reference sequence). The CDR3 loop spans 14 amino acids. This CDR3 is CASSLSGHDYGYTF. In DNA, the CDR3 is TGTGCCAGCAGCTTATCAGGGCATGACTATGGCTACACCTTC.

This sequence joins TRBV5-6 and TRBJ1-6; D unresolved. V was pared by 3 bases and J by 0 bases, with 7 bases between. In germline, CDR1 is SGHDT, CDR2 YYEEEE. This CDR3 has 15 amino acids. CDR3 loop: CASSSTGSYNSPLHF. CDR3 nucleotides: TGTGCCAGCAGCTCTACGGGCTCCTATAATTCACCCCTCCACTTT. Full variable domain (outside the CDR3, taken from reference TRBV5-6 and TRBJ1-6): DAGVTQSPTHLIKTRGQQVTLRCSPKSGHDTVSWYQQALGQGPQFIFQYYEEEERQRGNFPDRFSGHQFPNYSSELNVNALLLGDSALYLCASSSTGSYNSPLHFGNGTRLTVT.

The genes are TRBV7-7 and TRBJ2-5, with 10 nucleotides matching TRBD1. J gave up 5 bases and V 5 bases, and 5 bases lay outside the gene matches. This CDR3 spans 14 amino acids. Germline V gene data show CDR1 as SSHAT and CDR2 as FNYEAQ (reference sequence). The CDR3 region is CASSKKGQGETQYF. CDR3 coding DNA: TGTGCCAGCAGCAAAAAGGGACAGGGGGAGACCCAGTACTTC. Full variable domain (rest looked up from reference TRBV7-7 and TRBJ2-5): GAGVSQSPRYKVTKRGQDVTLRCDPISSHATLYWYQQALGQGPEFLTYFNYEAQPDKSGLPSDRFSAERPEGSISTLTIQRTEQRDSAMYRCASSKKGQGETQYFGPGTRLLVL.